This TCR beta chain was sequenced for a study of Graves' ophthalmopathy and Graves' hyperthyroidism. Amplified material comprised TCR beta CDR3 regions derived from RNA transcripts. A first-round RT-PCR used HTBI primers, followed by a second-round multiplex PCR. TCRdb re-derived calls from the multiplex PCR reads in MiXCR, one entry per CDR3 protein. The table has 300,000 to 500,000 distinct CDR3 sequences, less than 20% seen once; the top ten hold about 7.3%. Study-level findings and limits: The model's prediction of ophthalmopathy progression had roughly 68% sensitivity and roughly 77% specificity. Sensitivity reached 85% to 90% and specificity about 80% for a 13-signature model separating ophthalmopathy from stable hyperthyroidism. Blood repertoires reportedly contained most expanded thyroid clonotypes above 0.001 frequency.

A remark on this clonotype: The antigen is not known.

The V gene's germline CDR1 is LGHDT and CDR2 YNNKEL (reference sequence). This CDR3 spans 17 amino acids. Unmatched junction bases numbered 3, after V lost 0 bases and J lost 0 bases. Input material: peripheral blood. The chain recombines TRBV3-1 with TRBJ1-5; 9 nucleotides line up with TRBD1. The sequence derives from a woman aged 18-29 years with stable Graves' hyperthyroidism. The CDR3, as DNA: TGTGCCAGCAGCCAAGAAGGGACAGGGTCTAGCAATCAGCCCCAGCATTTT. Encoded protein: CASSQEGTGSSNQPQHF.